These 31 T cell receptor beta chains came from one sample sequenced in a study of blood T cell repertoires in COVID-19. Sequencing used immunoSEQ multiplex PCR; TCRdb keeps in-frame clones, though not all of them. The sample holds 310,000 or so clones; about 91% are singletons and the top ten take around 8.9%. The sequencing input was peripheral blood. The receptors derive from a man aged 25-40 years with COVID-19, enrolled during active disease.

The chain links TRBV27 to TRBJ1-1; weak D call: TRBD1 (5 bases). The CDR3 has 14 residues. Germline V gene lookup returns CDR1 MNHEY and CDR2 SMNVEV (reference sequence). The V end was cut by 2 bases, the J end by 0 bases, with 7 bases between. This CDR3 reads CASSLIGVNTEAFF. For the CDR3, the DNA is TGTGCCAGCAGTTTAATAGGGGTGAACACTGAAGCTTTCTTT.

V and J are TRBV7-9 and TRBJ2-7, with 10 nucleotides matching TRBD1. Per the germline V gene, CDR1 is SEHNR and CDR2 is FQNEAQ (reference sequence). The junction had 4 bases not matched to a gene; V was cut back by 4 bases and J by 4 bases. The CDR3 runs 14 residues. The CDR3 is CASSSGQGLYEQYF. DNA for the CDR3: TGTGCCAGCAGCTCGGGACAGGGGCTTTACGAGCAGTACTTC.

Only one count was recorded for this clone. V is TRBV7-2 and J is TRBJ2-7; D is possibly TRBD1 (6 bases). Between the trimmed V and J ends, which lost 0 bases and 4 bases, there was a span of 16 bases. This CDR3 has 16 residues. Germline V gives CDR1 SGHTA, CDR2 FQGNSA. The CDR3 sequence: CASSLAQGTASYEQYF. The CDR3 region has the DNA TGTGCCAGCAGCTTAGCGCAGGGGACCGCCAGTTACGAGCAGTACTTC.

The DNA of the CDR3 is TGCGCCAGCAGCTCCGGGACAGGGGTAGTGAACACTGAAGCTTTCTTT. Amino acid sequence: CASSSGTGVVNTEAFF. The chain links TRBV5-1 to TRBJ1-1; 10 bases are shared with TRBD1. The CDR3 length is 16 residues. Unmatched junction bases numbered 5, after V lost 3 bases and J lost 0 bases. CDR1 is SGHRS and CDR2 is YFSETQ in the germline V gene.

V and J are TRBV4-3 and TRBJ1-4, with TRBD1 matching over 7 bases. CDR3 length equals 14 residues. Germline V lookup: CDR1 LGHNA, CDR2 YSLEER. V lost 3 bases and J lost 3; bases outside the gene matches: 1. Here the CDR3 reads CASSQGQSNEKLFF. The CDR3 DNA reads as TGCGCCAGCAGCCAGGGACAGTCTAATGAAAAACTGTTTTTT.

This chain connects TRBV6-6 to TRBJ1-2; 7 bases are shared with TRBD1. V gave up 0 bases and J gave up 0 bases; unmatched junction bases: 4. The CDR3 covers 16 residues. Looked up from germline, CDR1 is MNHNY and CDR2 is SVGAGI (reference sequence). The CDR3 nucleotides are TGTGCCAGCAGTTACTCGACAGGGTTTGCTAACTATGGCTACACCTTC. Translating it yields CASSYSTGFANYGYTF.

This chain uses TRBV3-1 (or the pseudogene TRBV3-2) with TRBJ2-2; D is possibly TRBD2 (6 bases). Per germline, CDR1 LGHDT and CDR2 YNNKEL (reference sequence). V was trimmed by 0 bases and J by 4 bases, leaving 15 bases between them. This CDR3 is built from 17 residues. This CDR3 reads CASSQDLLRESTGELFF. The CDR3 DNA is TGTGCCAGCAGCCAAGATCTTCTCCGGGAGTCCACCGGGGAGCTGTTTTTT.

This clone was seen a handful of times. The chain combines TRBV6-5 with TRBJ1-3; D is undetermined. The germline V gene has CDR1 MNHEY and CDR2 SVGAGI. Trimming shortened V by 5 bases and J by 2 bases, and 13 bases separated the two germline ends. This CDR3 has 15 amino acids. CDR3 DNA: TGTGCCAGCAGTCAGACCTTACGGGCTGGAAACACCATATATTTT. Protein sequence: CASSQTLRAGNTIYF.

The chain is built from TRBV5-4 and TRBJ2-7; 10 bases line up with TRBD1. The V gene end was trimmed by 0 bases and the J gene end by 9 bases; junction bases not matched to a gene: 6. This CDR3 has 14 amino acids. CDR1 is SGHNT and CDR2 is YYREEE in the germline V gene (reference sequence). This CDR3 is CASSLGTGGSVQYF. The CDR3 DNA sequence: TGTGCCAGCAGCTTGGGGACAGGGGGAAGTGTGCAGTACTTC.

The rearrangement links TRBV29-1 to TRBJ2-7; 8 positions match TRBD1. V shed 4 bases, J shed 4 bases, and the junction held 3 bases outside the gene matches. The CDR3 has 12 amino acids. From germline, CDR1 is SQVTM and CDR2 ANQGSEA. The CDR3 protein is CSVGTGRYEQYF. CDR3 coding DNA: TGCAGCGTTGGGACAGGGAGATACGAGCAGTACTTC.

This clone has a handful of counts. The rearrangement joins TRBV3-1 (or the pseudogene TRBV3-2) to TRBJ2-7; D may be TRBD2 (6 bases). V dropped 3 bases and J dropped 2 bases, with 11 bases sitting between them. The germline gives CDR1 LGHDT, CDR2 YNNKEL (reference sequence). CDR3 size: 14 residues. CDR3 residues: CASSQHGTPYEQYF. In DNA, the CDR3 is TGTGCCAGCAGCCAGCACGGGACTCCCTACGAGCAGTACTTC.

This sequence joins TRBV6-2 or TRBV6-3 and TRBJ2-4, with D possibly matching TRBD1 (5 bases). V shed 5 bases and J shed 1 base, with 27 bases lying between them. In germline, CDR1 is MNHEY, CDR2 SVGEGT. CDR3 length: 20 residues. Written as DNA, the CDR3 is TGTGCCAGCAGTCCAATAACAAGTAGGGGCCAGACGTTGGCCAAAAACATTCAGTACTTC. The encoded protein is CASSPITSRGQTLAKNIQYF.

The genes are TRBV18 and TRBJ2-7, with D unresolved. CDR1 KGHSH and CDR2 LQKENI come from the germline V gene. This CDR3 has 12 residues. Trimming pared 1 base from V and 4 bases from J, leaving 5 bases between. The CDR3 reads CASSPLSYEQYF. The CDR3 region has the DNA TGTGCCAGCTCACCACTTTCTTACGAGCAGTACTTC. Together with reference TRBV18 and TRBJ2-7, the CDR3 gives the full variable domain: NAGVMQNPRHLVRRRGQEARLRCSPMKGHSHVYWYRQLPEEGLKFMVYLQKENIIDESGMPKERFSAEFPKEGPSILRIQQVVRGDSAAYFCASSPLSYEQYFGPGTRLTVT.

The V call is TRBV7-3, the J call TRBJ2-7, with 8 bases lining up with TRBD2. CDR3 length equals 15 residues. With V trimmed by 5 bases and J by 0 bases, 6 bases remained unmatched. Germline values: CDR1 SGHTA, CDR2 FQGTGA. CDR3 in DNA: TGTGCCAGCAGCCCGGGGGGGGCGACCTCCTACGAGCAGTACTTC. Amino acids: CASSPGGATSYEQYF.

About this clone itself: Other DNA sequences within the sample encode an identical CDR3. This chain uses TRBV18 with TRBJ1-1, with 7 bases that match TRBD1. Germline CDR1 KGHSH, CDR2 LQKENI. The V gene end was trimmed by 3 bases and the J gene end by 0 bases; junction bases not matched to a gene: 1. The CDR3 extends over 14 amino acids. The CDR3 DNA reads TGTGCCAGCTCACCGGGACAGCTGAACACTGAAGCTTTCTTT. This encodes CASSPGQLNTEAFF.

The V gene is TRBV27, the J gene TRBJ2-7, with 8 bases matching TRBD1. V lost 2 bases, J lost 4 bases, and 10 bases stayed unmatched. The CDR3 has 16 amino acids. Looked up from germline, CDR1 is MNHEY and CDR2 is SMNVEV (reference sequence). The CDR3 region has the DNA TGTGCCAGCAGTTTAAGAGAACGGACAGGGAGGTACGAGCAGTACTTC. It is translated as CASSLRERTGRYEQYF.

This clone appeared once. This chain uses TRBV2 with TRBJ2-7; D is undetermined. V lost 4 bases and J 10 bases, leaving 32 bases between the germline ends. The CDR3 consists of 18 residues. Germline V gene sequence: CDR1 SNHLY, CDR2 FYNNEI. The CDR3 protein is CASSGPTLRHPVLSGQYF. CDR3 nucleotides: TGTGCCAGCAGTGGACCTACATTAAGACATCCGGTATTGAGTGGACAGTACTTC.

The V call is TRBV6-5, the J call TRBJ1-6; 7 positions agree with TRBD1. The CDR3 consists of 14 residues. Germline V lookup: CDR1 MNHEY, CDR2 SVGAGI. V trimming: 2 bases; J trimming: 8 bases; junction bases outside the gene matches: 3. In nucleotides, the CDR3 is TGTGCCAGCAGTTACGACAGGGAGGATTCACCCCTCCACTTT. The encoded protein is CASSYDREDSPLHF.

This chain joins TRBV19 and TRBJ2-7; weak D call: TRBD1 (6 bases). Germline values: CDR1 LNHDA, CDR2 SQIVND (reference sequence). Trimming took off 2 bases at V and 2 bases at J, with 10 bases between the two ends. The CDR3 runs 14 residues. The CDR3 DNA follows: TGTGCCAGTAGTATAAGTACAGGGCCCTACGAGCAGTACTTC. Translation gives CASSISTGPYEQYF.

The V gene is TRBV9, the J gene TRBJ2-7; TRBD1 matches at 7 bases. CDR3 length: 15 residues. Germline lookup yields CDR1 SGDLS and CDR2 YYNGEE. With V trimmed by 3 bases and J by 5 bases, 11 bases remained unmatched. In DNA form, the CDR3 reads TGTGCCAGCAGCGCAACGACAGGGACCGCAGACGAGCAGTACTTC. Its protein is CASSATTGTADEQYF.

This sequence joins TRBV5-4 and TRBJ2-1; no clear D. This CDR3 spans 13 amino acids. The germline V and J ends were trimmed by 3 bases and 11 bases, with 15 bases remaining between them. Per the germline V gene, CDR1 is SGHNT and CDR2 is YYREEE (reference sequence). The DNA for the CDR3 is TGTGCCAGCAGCTCCTTCGTTCCCCCCCAGCAGTTCTTC. Translation gives CASSSFVPPQQFF. Complete variable domain (other parts from reference TRBV5-4 and TRBJ2-1): ETGVTQSPTHLIKTRGQQVTLRCSSQSGHNTVSWYQQALGQGPQFIFQYYREEENGRGNFPPRFSGLQFPNYSSELNVNALELDDSALYLCASSSFVPPQQFFGPGTRLTVL.

The table lists this clone with a count of one. The V gene is TRBV5-1, the J gene TRBJ2-7, with 7 bases matching TRBD1. The germline V gene has CDR1 SGHRS and CDR2 YFSETQ. J was trimmed by 3 bases and V by 4 bases; bases with no gene match: 4. There are 13 residues in the CDR3. CDR3 protein: CASSVTGNYEQYF. The CDR3 DNA reads as TGCGCCAGCAGCGTGACAGGGAACTACGAGCAGTACTTC. The full variable domain, in which reference TRBV5-1 and TRBJ2-7 provide the parts outside the CDR3, is KAGVTQTPRYLIKTRGQQVTLSCSPISGHRSVSWYQQTPGQGLQFLFEYFSETQRNKGNFPGRFSGRQFSNSRSEMNVSTLELGDSALYLCASSVTGNYEQYFGPGTRLTVT.

The J gene is TRBJ2-1, the V gene TRBV15, with D possibly TRBD2 on 6 matching bases. V lost 2 bases and J lost 0, with 14 bases in between. Germline assignment: CDR1 LNHNV and CDR2 YYDKDF (reference sequence). The CDR3 runs 17 residues. The CDR3 DNA is TGTGCCACCAGCAGAAAAACAGCGGGCGCCTCCTACAATGAGCAGTTCTTC. Its protein product is CATSRKTAGASYNEQFF. Drawing the rest from reference TRBV15 and TRBJ2-1, the complete variable domain is DAMVIQNPRYQVTQFGKPVTLSCSQTLNHNVMYWYQQKSSQAPKLLFHYYDKDFNNEADTPDNFQSRRPNTSFCFLDIRSPGLGDTAMYLCATSRKTAGASYNEQFFGPGTRLTVL.

The V gene is TRBV7-2, the J gene TRBJ2-3; 12 nucleotides agree with TRBD2. Per germline, CDR1 SGHTA and CDR2 FQGNSA. This CDR3 is 14 amino acids long. V lost 4 bases, J lost 8 bases, and 4 bases stayed unmatched. The CDR3, as DNA: TGTGCCAGCAGCTCTAGCGGGAGGGCCTCTACGCAGTATTTT. Protein: CASSSSGRASTQYF.

V gene TRBV28 combines with J gene TRBJ2-7; 10 bases are a match to TRBD2. Germline trimming cut 8 bases from V and 3 bases from J; bases unmatched to any gene: 10. The CDR3 covers 15 residues. The germline V gene has CDR1 MDHEN and CDR2 SYDVKM. CDR3 in DNA: TGTGCCAGCGGGACACAAGCTAGCGGGAGCTACGAGCAGTACTTC. Its translation: CASGTQASGSYEQYF.

This clone was found once. The V call is TRBV9, the J call TRBJ1-5; D is possibly TRBD1 (6 bases). CDR1 and CDR2 (germline): SGDLS, YYNGEE. Trimming stripped 5 bases from V and 1 base from J, with 13 bases between. The CDR3 has 15 amino acids. CDR3 sequence: CASSLQGMSNQPQHF. The CDR3 region has the DNA TGTGCCAGCAGTCTCCAGGGGATGAGCAATCAGCCCCAGCATTTT.

The rearrangement links TRBV7-9 to TRBJ1-3, with D possibly TRBD1 on 5 matching bases. Germline V gene sequence: CDR1 SEHNR, CDR2 FQNEAQ (reference sequence). The CDR3 contains 16 residues. With 5 bases removed from V and 4 bases from J, the gap between germline ends came to 18 bases. For the CDR3, the DNA is TGTGCCAGCAGCCCGGGGGACCGGGCTCGGGGAAACACCATATATTTT. Its translation is CASSPGDRARGNTIYF.

This clone was recorded a few times. This chain links TRBV5-6 with TRBJ2-7, with 12 bases that match TRBD2. The CDR3 runs 19 residues. Germline V gene lookup returns CDR1 SGHDT and CDR2 YYEEEE. V lost 2 bases and J lost 2; bases outside the gene matches: 14. CDR3 sequence: CASSFYDGLAGYRAYEQYF. DNA for the CDR3: TGTGCCAGCAGCTTCTACGACGGACTAGCGGGATATAGGGCCTACGAGCAGTACTTC.

This clone was seen once. This chain joins TRBV7-9 and TRBJ1-4; TRBD1 matches 8 bases. Germline V gene data show CDR1 as SEHNR and CDR2 as FQNEAQ (reference sequence). The CDR3 runs to 15 residues. Germline trimming cut 4 bases from V and 3 bases from J; bases unmatched to any gene: 4. CDR3 region: CASSSQTGANEKLFF. CDR3 nucleotide sequence: TGTGCCAGCAGCTCCCAGACAGGGGCTAATGAAAAACTGTTTTTT.

V usage is TRBV4-1 and J usage is TRBJ2-3; D might be TRBD1 (5 bases). V was pared by 0 bases and J by 8 bases, with 15 bases between. Germline V gene sequence: CDR1 MGHRA, CDR2 YSYEKL. This CDR3 region has 15 residues. CDR3 nucleotides: TGCGCCAGCAGCCAAGACCCCCAGGGCTACGGTACGCAGTATTTT. Protein product: CASSQDPQGYGTQYF.

This clone occurred a few times. This chain uses TRBV28 with TRBJ2-3, with a tentative D call TRBD1 (5 bases). This CDR3 is built from 17 residues. V lost 1 base and J lost 2, with 16 bases in between. CDR1 MDHEN and CDR2 SYDVKM come from the germline V gene. Here the CDR3 reads CASSLYRQTLDTDTQYF. The CDR3 DNA reads TGTGCCAGCAGTTTATACCGACAGACACTTGACACAGATACGCAGTATTTT.